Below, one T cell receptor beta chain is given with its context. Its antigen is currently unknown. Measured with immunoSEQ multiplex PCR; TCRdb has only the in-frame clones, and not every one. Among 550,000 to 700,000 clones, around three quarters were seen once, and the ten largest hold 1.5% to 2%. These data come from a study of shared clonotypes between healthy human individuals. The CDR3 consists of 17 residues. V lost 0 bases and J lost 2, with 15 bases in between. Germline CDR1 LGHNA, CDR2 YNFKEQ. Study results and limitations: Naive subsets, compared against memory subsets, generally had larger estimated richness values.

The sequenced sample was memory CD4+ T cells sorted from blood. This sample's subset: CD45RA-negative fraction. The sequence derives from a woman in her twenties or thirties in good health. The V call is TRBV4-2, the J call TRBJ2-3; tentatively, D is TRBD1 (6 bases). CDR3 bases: TGTGCCAGCAGCCAAGAGCCGGGACACGGAAACACAGATACGCAGTATTTT. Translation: CASSQEPGHGNTDTQYF.